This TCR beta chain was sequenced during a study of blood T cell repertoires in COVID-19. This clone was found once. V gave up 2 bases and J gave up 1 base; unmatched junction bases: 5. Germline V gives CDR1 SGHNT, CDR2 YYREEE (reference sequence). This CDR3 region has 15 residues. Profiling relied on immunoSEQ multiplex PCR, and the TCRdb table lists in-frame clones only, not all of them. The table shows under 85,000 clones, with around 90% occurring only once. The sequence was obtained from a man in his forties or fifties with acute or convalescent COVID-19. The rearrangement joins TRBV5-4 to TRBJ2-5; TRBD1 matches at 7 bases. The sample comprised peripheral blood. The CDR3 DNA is TGTGCCAGCAGCTTTACAGGGGTTGTCCAAGAGACCCAGTACTTC. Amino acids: CASSFTGVVQETQYF.